Presented here are 22 T cell receptor beta chains from one specimen sequenced in a study of blood T cell repertoires in COVID-19. The table came from immunoSEQ multiplex PCR; TCRdb's copy has only in-frame clones and leaves some out. Found here are some 130,000 clones, approximately 80% of them singletons; the top ten hold around 18%. Sequencing was done on a sample of peripheral blood. Source of these receptors: a man of 80 years or more with acute or convalescent COVID-19.

The chain recombines TRBV6-2 or TRBV6-3 with TRBJ1-1, with TRBD1 matching 11 bases. Germline V CDR1 and CDR2: MNHEY, SVGEGT. Trimming cost V 6 bases and J 7 bases; bases outside gene matches: 7. The CDR3 is 14 amino acids. The chain's CDR3 is CASSRTGGIGEAFF. In nucleotides, the CDR3 is TGTGCCAGCAGCAGGACAGGGGGCATCGGTGAAGCTTTCTTT.

The chain carries TRBV9 and TRBJ2-3; TRBD1 matches at 8 bases. V shed 3 bases and J 0 bases; nucleotides not matched to a gene: 3. CDR1 SGDLS and CDR2 YYNGEE come from the germline V gene. The CDR3 loop spans 15 amino acids. CDR3 protein: CASSAGQASTDTQYF. Written as DNA, the CDR3 is TGTGCCAGCAGCGCGGGACAGGCTAGCACAGATACGCAGTATTTT.

The chain links TRBV3-1 (or the pseudogene TRBV3-2) to TRBJ2-5; D perhaps matches TRBD1 (6 bases). Trimming pared 1 base from V and 5 bases from J, leaving 11 bases between. Per germline, CDR1 LGHDT and CDR2 YNNKEL (reference sequence). The CDR3 sequence is 14 residues long. In DNA, the CDR3 is TGTGCCAGCAGCCAAGTAGACAGGTGGGAGACCCAGTACTTC. It translates to CASSQVDRWETQYF.

This clone was detected ten times or more. The chain carries TRBV4-2 and TRBJ1-6, with D possibly TRBD1 on 6 matching bases. CDR3 size: 16 residues. Per germline, CDR1 LGHNA and CDR2 YNFKEQ. V was cut by 0 bases and J by 10 bases, with 16 bases left in between. The CDR3 DNA reads TGTGCCAGCAGCCAAGACCCGTGGGGGCTTACGTCACCCCTCCACTTT. This sequence encodes CASSQDPWGLTSPLHF.

This chain joins TRBV5-1 and TRBJ2-7, with D tentatively TRBD1 (7 bases). Deletions cut 3 bases from V and 0 bases from J, with 19 bases between. The CDR3 has 17 residues. Germline values: CDR1 SGHRS, CDR2 YFSETQ. The CDR3 loop is CASSSRGVGTDSYEQYF. The CDR3 DNA follows: TGCGCCAGCAGCTCCAGGGGGGTGGGGACGGACTCCTACGAGCAGTACTTC.

This clone was recorded only once. V gene TRBV5-1 combines with J gene TRBJ2-5; 8 bases are shared with TRBD1. Germline CDR1 is SGHRS and CDR2 is YFSETQ. This CDR3 region has 15 residues. V lost 1 base to trimming and J lost 2 bases; unmatched junction nucleotides: 4. CDR3 region: CASSLLTGVQETQYF. The CDR3, as DNA: TGCGCCAGCAGCTTGTTGACAGGGGTACAAGAGACCCAGTACTTC.

The genes are TRBV2 and TRBJ1-1; D remains unclear. Per germline, CDR1 SNHLY and CDR2 FYNNEI. V was cut by 5 bases and J by 6 bases, with 16 bases left in between. This CDR3 is built from 14 residues. The CDR3 loop is CASSQEGWRAEAFF. In DNA, the CDR3 is TGTGCCAGCAGTCAGGAGGGATGGAGGGCTGAAGCTTTCTTT.

This clone was observed a few times. The chain carries TRBV3-1 (or the pseudogene TRBV3-2) and TRBJ2-3; TRBD1 might be the D (5 bases). V was shortened by 2 bases and J by 3 bases, with 15 bases between the two germline ends. Germline assignment: CDR1 LGHDT and CDR2 YNNKEL (reference sequence). CDR3 length: 16 amino acids. CDR3 sequence (DNA): TGTGCCAGCAGCCAACATAAAGGGGATTGGACAGATACGCAGTATTTT. This codes for CASSQHKGDWTDTQYF.

The chain carries TRBV7-2 and TRBJ1-2; 8 nucleotides match TRBD1. V was pared by 5 bases and J by 5 bases, with 7 bases of the junction left unmatched. CDR3 length: 14 amino acids. Germline V gene data show CDR1 as SGHTA and CDR2 as FQGNSA. The DNA of the CDR3 is TGTGCCAGCAGCCCATACGGACAGGGATATGGCTACACCTTC. Protein product: CASSPYGQGYGYTF.

This clone was found once. V is TRBV7-8 and J is TRBJ2-3; possible D gene TRBD2, 6 bases. Germline loops: CDR1 SGHVS, CDR2 FQNEAQ. The CDR3 is made up of 15 amino acids. The V end was cut by 3 bases, the J end by 5 bases, with 15 bases between. In DNA form, the CDR3 reads TGTGCCAGCAGCTTCAACGCACTGGGGGGAGATACGCAGTATTTT. Amino acids: CASSFNALGGDTQYF.

This clone was detected once. The rearrangement uses TRBV12-3 or TRBV12-4 and TRBJ1-5; D unclear. This CDR3 has 13 residues. V was trimmed by 8 bases and J by 1 base, leaving 9 bases between them. The CDR3 bases are TGTGCCAGCTCCGGGTCAAGCAATCAGCCCCAGCATTTT. As protein: CASSGSSNQPQHF.

This clone occurred many times. The chain links TRBV28 to TRBJ1-1; TRBD1 agrees at 10 bases. With V trimmed by 3 bases and J by 0 bases, 4 bases remained unmatched. Germline V gene data show CDR1 as MDHEN and CDR2 as SYDVKM. The CDR3 is 16 amino acids. The CDR3 loop reads CASSLWTGGLNTEAFF. The CDR3 DNA follows: TGTGCCAGCAGTTTGTGGACAGGGGGATTGAACACTGAAGCTTTCTTT.

This clone was counted a single time. The chain couples TRBV3-1 (or the pseudogene TRBV3-2) to TRBJ1-6; D call uncertain. The CDR3 spans 15 residues. CDR1 is LGHDT, CDR2 YNNKEL, per germline (reference sequence). With 1 base removed from V and 4 bases from J, the gap between germline ends came to 8 bases. The DNA for the CDR3 is TGTGCCAGCAGCCAAGTTGGAGGGTATAATTCACCCCTCCACTTT. Its protein is CASSQVGGYNSPLHF.

The chain joins TRBV3-1 (or the pseudogene TRBV3-2) to TRBJ2-3; 14 bases line up with TRBD2. The germline CDR1 and CDR2 sequences are LGHDT and YNNKEL (reference sequence). CDR3 length: 16 amino acids. J was trimmed by 3 bases and V by 4 bases; bases with no gene match: 3. The CDR3: CASSPTSGGATDTQYF. The CDR3 DNA sequence: TGTGCCAGCAGCCCGACTAGCGGGGGGGCAACAGATACGCAGTATTTT.

The CDR3 DNA is TGCGCCAGCAGCTTGCGACTACAGGGGTCTGGGGCCAACGTCCTGACTTTC. Translated: CASSLRLQGSGANVLTF. This chain joins TRBV5-1 and TRBJ2-6; 7 nucleotides agree with TRBD1. J gave up 1 base and V 1 base, and 5 bases lay outside the gene matches. This CDR3 comprises 17 residues. CDR1 and CDR2 from the germline V gene are SGHRS and YFSETQ.

The chain has TRBV6-1 and TRBJ1-4; a weak D match, TRBD1 (5 bases). The CDR3 is made up of 14 amino acids. Germline V gene data show CDR1 as MNHNS and CDR2 as SASEGT. The V end lost 2 bases, the J end lost 8 bases, and 12 bases lay between the germline ends. CDR3 protein: CASSERGQREKLFF. The CDR3, as DNA: TGTGCCAGCAGTGAAAGGGGTCAGCGCGAAAAACTGTTTTTT.

This sequence joins TRBV11-1 and TRBJ2-4, with D perhaps TRBD1 (6 bases). This CDR3 has 14 residues. From germline, CDR1 is SGHAT and CDR2 FQDESV (reference sequence). Trimming cost V 4 bases and J 7 bases, with 14 bases left between them. Here the CDR3 reads CASSSTQGSNIQYF. CDR3 DNA sequence: TGTGCCAGCAGCTCGACCCAGGGGAGTAACATTCAGTACTTC.

The chain links TRBV2 to TRBJ1-5; possible D gene TRBD1, 5 bases. The CDR3 has 14 amino acids. The V gene's germline CDR1 is SNHLY and CDR2 FYNNEI. Trimming shortened V by 3 bases and J by 5 bases, and 11 bases separated the two germline ends. CDR3 sequence (DNA): TGTGCCAGCAGTGATCAGGGATCGTATCAGCCCCAGCATTTT. Translation gives CASSDQGSYQPQHF.

This clone was recorded many times. The gene calls are TRBV5-6 and TRBJ1-1; TRBD1 aligns across 7 bases. The CDR3 has 17 amino acids. The trim removed 2 bases at V and 1 base at J, leaving 11 bases unmatched. CDR1 SGHDT and CDR2 YYEEEE come from the germline V gene. CDR3 sequence: CASSFRYRQGGNTEAFF. The CDR3 coding sequence is TGTGCCAGCAGCTTTCGGTACCGACAGGGAGGGAACACTGAAGCTTTCTTT.

V usage is TRBV13 and J usage is TRBJ2-3; 9 bases line up with TRBD2. The ends lost 1 base at V and 5 bases at J; junction bases unmatched: 10. The germline V gene encodes CDR1 PRHDT and CDR2 FYEKMQ (reference sequence). The CDR3 runs 17 residues. CDR3 residues: CASSLVAGGLYGDTQYF. The CDR3 nucleotides are TGTGCCAGCAGCTTAGTGGCGGGGGGGCTTTATGGAGATACGCAGTATTTT.

The chain has TRBV11-2 and TRBJ1-4, with a possible D match to TRBD1 (5 bases). The germline gives CDR1 SGHAT, CDR2 FQNNGV. Trimming removed 3 bases at V and 6 bases at J, with 14 bases between. The CDR3 contains 15 residues. In DNA form, the CDR3 reads TGTGCCAGCAGCTTGGGGCCCTCCCTGGATGAAAAACTGTTTTTT. Translation: CASSLGPSLDEKLFF.

This clone was detected a few times. The gene calls are TRBV10-1 and TRBJ1-2, with 8 nucleotides matching TRBD1. The V segment lost 6 bases and the J segment 4 bases; nucleotides outside the gene matches: 7. Germline lookup yields CDR1 WNHNN and CDR2 SYGVQD (reference sequence). The CDR3 extends over 14 amino acids. The CDR3 spells CASREGTGIYGYTF. The CDR3 DNA follows: TGCGCCAGCAGGGAAGGGACAGGAATCTATGGCTACACCTTC.